The TCR beta chain under discussion was sequenced for a study of shared clonotypes between healthy human individuals. Notes on the study in general: Researchers found naive subsets generally carried larger estimated richness than memory subsets. Approximately 5% was the fraction of naive CD4 clonotypes found shared across four donors.

Positive CCR7 selection of CD45RO-negative cells yielded the naive CD8 cells, and terminally differentiated effector memory CD45RA+ cells were excluded. Sequenced by immunoSEQ multiplex PCR; TCRdb stores in-frame clones only, minus some. The profile shows approximately 2,000,000 clones, roughly 95% of them singletons. The CDR3 loop spans 14 amino acids. Germline V gene sequence: CDR1 MNHEY, CDR2 SMNVEV (reference sequence). Trimming left V 5 bases short and J 5 bases short, with 15 bases between. Comment on this clone: The target antigen is unknown.

V gene TRBV27 combines with J gene TRBJ1-2; D may be TRBD1 (6 bases). The receptor's source is a young man in good health. Some clones in this sample may be carry-over from other donors' samples. Sequencing input: naive CD8+ T cells from PBMCs. The CDR3 here is CASSDWTAAYGYTF. In DNA form, the CDR3 reads TGTGCCAGCAGTGATTGGACAGCCGCTTATGGCTACACCTTC.